Listed below are T cell receptor beta chains from one sample, sequenced in a study of blood T cell repertoires in COVID-19. Only in-frame clones appear in the TCRdb table, and some are missing; sequencing was by immunoSEQ multiplex PCR. Among 140,000 or so clones listed, about 90% were seen once. Sequenced material: peripheral blood. All receptors come from a woman aged 80 or over with acute or convalescent COVID-19. The CDR3 runs from the conserved cysteine through the conserved F or W. A D gene is named only where the DNA matches it firmly. For some rows the clone size is stated as once, few or many, or as a class when expanded; others skip it.

j_call: TRBJ1-4
d_call: -
v_call: TRBV7-9
clone_size: -
cdr3_nt: TGTGCCAGCAGCTCACCCTTCGGGAGCAGGGATGGCGAAAAACTGTTTTTT
cdr3_aa: CASSSPFGSRDGEKLFF

j_call: TRBJ1-6
d_call: -
v_call: TRBV5-4
clone_size: -
cdr3_nt: TGTGCCAGCAGCCCCCAACGGTTCTATAATTCACCCCTCCACTTT
cdr3_aa: CASSPQRFYNSPLHF

j_call: TRBJ2-6
d_call: TRBD1
v_call: TRBV3-1/TRBV3-2
clone_size: -
cdr3_nt: TGTGCCAGCAGACACACAGGGGCTGGGGCCAACGTCCTGACTTTC
cdr3_aa: CASRHTGAGANVLTF

j_call: TRBJ1-2
d_call: -
v_call: TRBV12-3/TRBV12-4
clone_size: -
cdr3_nt: TGTGCCAGCAGTCCCCAAACAGGCTATGGCTACACCTTC
cdr3_aa: CASSPQTGYGYTF

j_call: TRBJ1-2
d_call: TRBD1
v_call: TRBV7-2
clone_size: -
cdr3_nt: TGTGCCAGCAGCGCCCGACAGGGGGCCTTCGGTGGCTATGGCTACACCTTC
cdr3_aa: CASSARQGAFGGYGYTF

j_call: TRBJ2-5
d_call: -
v_call: TRBV3-1/TRBV3-2
clone_size: -
cdr3_nt: TGTGCCAGCAGCCAAGGGCCTACAGAATCCAAGACCCAGTACTTC
cdr3_aa: CASSQGPTESKTQYF

j_call: TRBJ1-1
d_call: TRBD1
v_call: TRBV30
clone_size: -
cdr3_nt: TGTGCCTGGTACCCTCGGGGACAGGGAAACACTGAAGCTTTCTTT
cdr3_aa: CAWYPRGQGNTEAFF

j_call: TRBJ2-7
d_call: -
v_call: TRBV6-5
clone_size: -
cdr3_nt: TGTGCCAGCAGTCCCACATTCTCCTACGAGCAGTACTTC
cdr3_aa: CASSPTFSYEQYF

j_call: TRBJ1-4
d_call: TRBD1
v_call: TRBV19
clone_size: -
cdr3_nt: TGTGCCAGTACTTACACCGGGACAGTTAATGAAAAACTGTTTTTT
cdr3_aa: CASTYTGTVNEKLFF

j_call: TRBJ1-3
d_call: -
v_call: TRBV18
clone_size: -
cdr3_nt: TGTGCCAGCTCACCGCAGGGAAACACCATATATTTT
cdr3_aa: CASSPQGNTIYF

j_call: TRBJ2-7
d_call: -
v_call: TRBV12-1
clone_size: -
cdr3_nt: TGTGCCAGCAGCTTTGTCGGGACAGAGATCTACGAGCAGTACTTC
cdr3_aa: CASSFVGTEIYEQYF

j_call: TRBJ1-2
d_call: -
v_call: TRBV5-1
clone_size: -
cdr3_nt: TGCGCCAGCAGCTTGCAACCCGCGAACTATGGCTACACCTTC
cdr3_aa: CASSLQPANYGYTF

j_call: TRBJ1-1
d_call: -
v_call: TRBV12-3/TRBV12-4
clone_size: -
cdr3_nt: TGTGCCAGCACCCGAGCGGGAGCTTTCTTT
cdr3_aa: CASTRAGAFF

j_call: TRBJ1-5
d_call: -
v_call: TRBV3-1/TRBV3-2
clone_size: -
cdr3_nt: TGTGCCAGCAGCCAATCATGGGCTCAGCCCCAGCATTTT
cdr3_aa: CASSQSWAQPQHF

j_call: TRBJ1-2
d_call: -
v_call: TRBV30
clone_size: -
cdr3_nt: TGTGCCTGGAGCGGCGGACAGACAAACTATGGCTACACCTTC
cdr3_aa: CAWSGGQTNYGYTF

j_call: TRBJ1-1
d_call: -
v_call: TRBV7-3
clone_size: -
cdr3_nt: TGTGCCAGCAGCGCATCCGGGAACACTGAAGCTTTCTTT
cdr3_aa: CASSASGNTEAFF

j_call: TRBJ2-5
d_call: TRBD2
v_call: TRBV5-1
clone_size: -
cdr3_nt: TGCGCCAGCAGCAACCAACTAGCGAATCAAGAGACCCAGTACTTC
cdr3_aa: CASSNQLANQETQYF

j_call: TRBJ1-1
d_call: -
v_call: TRBV5-1
clone_size: -
cdr3_nt: TGCGCCAGCAGCTTCCTACAGGGATCCACTGAAGCTTTCTTT
cdr3_aa: CASSFLQGSTEAFF

j_call: TRBJ2-2
d_call: TRBD1
v_call: TRBV14
clone_size: -
cdr3_nt: TGTGCCAGCAGCCAAGGCGGCAGGGGGCAAGTTGGCACCGGGGAGCTGTTTTTT
cdr3_aa: CASSQGGRGQVGTGELFF

j_call: TRBJ2-7
d_call: TRBD1
v_call: TRBV30
clone_size: -
cdr3_nt: TGTGCCTGGAGTACGGGACAGCGGCCCTACGAGCAGTACTTC
cdr3_aa: CAWSTGQRPYEQYF

j_call: TRBJ2-1
d_call: -
v_call: TRBV7-2
clone_size: -
cdr3_nt: TGTGCCAGCAGCCGCCAGGGGAATGAGCAGTTCTTC
cdr3_aa: CASSRQGNEQFF

j_call: TRBJ1-2
d_call: TRBD1
v_call: TRBV3-1/TRBV3-2
clone_size: -
cdr3_nt: TGTGCCAGCAGCCCCCAGGGGGCCTATGGCTACACCTTC
cdr3_aa: CASSPQGAYGYTF

j_call: TRBJ1-5
d_call: TRBD1
v_call: TRBV2
clone_size: few
cdr3_nt: TGTGCCAGCAGTGAAAGTGGACAGGGGAATGGTCAGCCCCAGCATTTT
cdr3_aa: CASSESGQGNGQPQHF

j_call: TRBJ2-7
d_call: -
v_call: TRBV9
clone_size: -
cdr3_nt: TGTGCCAGCAGCGTTGGGACTCTTCCCTACGAGCAGTACTTC
cdr3_aa: CASSVGTLPYEQYF

j_call: TRBJ2-3
d_call: TRBD2
v_call: TRBV5-4
clone_size: -
cdr3_nt: TGTGCCAGCAGCTCCGAACGCCTACTAGCGGGGTCGACAGATACGCAGTATTTT
cdr3_aa: CASSSERLLAGSTDTQYF

j_call: TRBJ2-2
d_call: -
v_call: TRBV21-1
clone_size: -
cdr3_nt: TGTGCCATCCACTTAGACACCGGGGAGCTGTTTTTT
cdr3_aa: CAIHLDTGELFF

j_call: TRBJ2-1
d_call: -
v_call: TRBV30
clone_size: -
cdr3_nt: TGTGCCTGGAGCGTAGGTGGGGGGACTGAGCAGTTCTTC
cdr3_aa: CAWSVGGGTEQFF

j_call: TRBJ1-2
d_call: TRBD1
v_call: TRBV7-9
clone_size: -
cdr3_nt: TGTGCCAGCAGCTTAACGACGGGGCAGGGGGCGCATGGCTACACCTTC
cdr3_aa: CASSLTTGQGAHGYTF

j_call: TRBJ1-5
d_call: -
v_call: TRBV2
clone_size: -
cdr3_nt: TGTGCCAGCAGTGAAGCGTGGGGGCACAATCAGCCCCAGCATTTT
cdr3_aa: CASSEAWGHNQPQHF

j_call: TRBJ2-6
d_call: TRBD1
v_call: TRBV5-1
clone_size: few
cdr3_nt: TGCGCCAGCAGCGATAAGACAGGGGCTGGGGCCAACGTCCTGACTTTC
cdr3_aa: CASSDKTGAGANVLTF

j_call: TRBJ1-1
d_call: -
v_call: TRBV18
clone_size: -
cdr3_nt: TGTGCCAGCTCACCCACGGGGGGTACCTACAGTACTGAAGCTTTCTTT
cdr3_aa: CASSPTGGTYSTEAFF

j_call: TRBJ2-7
d_call: -
v_call: TRBV10-3
clone_size: -
cdr3_nt: TGTGCCATCAGCTCACGTGGGTTGAGGGACGAGCAGTACTTC
cdr3_aa: CAISSRGLRDEQYF

j_call: TRBJ2-3
d_call: -
v_call: TRBV7-3
clone_size: -
cdr3_nt: TGTGCCAGCAGCTTAGGGCTAAGCACAGATACGCAGTATTTT
cdr3_aa: CASSLGLSTDTQYF

j_call: TRBJ2-1
d_call: -
v_call: TRBV25-1
clone_size: -
cdr3_nt: TGTGCCAGCAGTGAAGACGGACTAAGGGAGTTCTTC
cdr3_aa: CASSEDGLREFF

j_call: TRBJ1-6
d_call: -
v_call: TRBV4-2
clone_size: once
cdr3_nt: TGTGCCAGCAGCCAGCCAGGGTGGGGTTCACCCCTCCACTTT
cdr3_aa: CASSQPGWGSPLHF

j_call: TRBJ2-3
d_call: -
v_call: TRBV28
clone_size: -
cdr3_nt: TGTGCCACCACAGGCGGTTACACAGATACGCAGTATTTT
cdr3_aa: CATTGGYTDTQYF

j_call: TRBJ1-2
d_call: -
v_call: TRBV10-3
clone_size: -
cdr3_nt: TGTGCCATCAGTGACCGGAGTCGTGGCTACACCTTC
cdr3_aa: CAISDRSRGYTF

j_call: TRBJ2-7
d_call: TRBD1
v_call: TRBV3-1/TRBV3-2
clone_size: -
cdr3_nt: TGTGCCAGCAGGCACAGCCGTGGACAGGGGTCCCACGAGCAGTACTTC
cdr3_aa: CASRHSRGQGSHEQYF

j_call: TRBJ1-2
d_call: -
v_call: TRBV6-2/TRBV6-3
clone_size: -
cdr3_nt: TGTGCCAGCAGTAGGACAGCGAACTATGGCTACACCTTC
cdr3_aa: CASSRTANYGYTF

j_call: TRBJ2-3
d_call: TRBD2
v_call: TRBV18
clone_size: -
cdr3_nt: TGTGCCAGCTCACCGAAGCGGGGGATGGGAGATACGCAGTATTTT
cdr3_aa: CASSPKRGMGDTQYF

j_call: TRBJ1-1
d_call: -
v_call: TRBV7-9
clone_size: -
cdr3_nt: TGTGCCAGCAGCCCCCCACGAGTGAACACTGAAGCTTTCTTT
cdr3_aa: CASSPPRVNTEAFF

j_call: TRBJ2-3
d_call: TRBD2
v_call: TRBV7-3
clone_size: -
cdr3_nt: TGTGCCAGCAGCTCCTTTAGCGGGGCTAGCACAGATACGCAGTATTTT
cdr3_aa: CASSSFSGASTDTQYF

j_call: TRBJ1-3
d_call: -
v_call: TRBV5-1
clone_size: -
cdr3_nt: TGCGCCAGCAGCCCCCTCTCACAGGGCGCGGGAAACACCATATATTTT
cdr3_aa: CASSPLSQGAGNTIYF

j_call: TRBJ1-1
d_call: -
v_call: TRBV19
clone_size: -
cdr3_nt: TGTGCCAGTAGTAGCGGGGGCGCCGAAGCTTTCTTT
cdr3_aa: CASSSGGAEAFF

j_call: TRBJ2-3
d_call: TRBD2
v_call: TRBV5-1
clone_size: -
cdr3_nt: TGCGCCAGCTGTACAAGGGCGGGGGTTGGAGATACGCAGTATTTT
cdr3_aa: CASCTRAGVGDTQYF

j_call: TRBJ2-7
d_call: -
v_call: TRBV18
clone_size: few
cdr3_nt: TGTGCCAGCTCACCAGTAGAGGCGAGATACTACGAGCAGTACTTC
cdr3_aa: CASSPVEARYYEQYF

j_call: TRBJ1-1
d_call: -
v_call: TRBV30
clone_size: -
cdr3_nt: TGTGCCTGGAGTCCCGGGTTGGGGAGGGGGTTTTCTGAAGCTTTCTTT
cdr3_aa: CAWSPGLGRGFSEAFF

j_call: TRBJ1-4
d_call: -
v_call: TRBV19
clone_size: -
cdr3_nt: TGTGCCAGTAGTATAAAGGGGATGAGTAATGAAAAACTGTTTTTT
cdr3_aa: CASSIKGMSNEKLFF

j_call: TRBJ1-3
d_call: TRBD1
v_call: TRBV19
clone_size: once
cdr3_nt: TGTGCCAGTAGTAGGGACAGCTCTGGAAACACCATATATTTT
cdr3_aa: CASSRDSSGNTIYF